The TCR beta chain under discussion was sequenced for a study of blood T cell repertoires in COVID-19 (dated by TCRdb to 2018 to 2021). About the study as a whole: Samples from collaborators originated in the United States, Italy and Spain and spanned both the acute and convalescent phases of COVID-19. A freely available public database, intended as a resource for researchers studying the immune response to SARS-CoV-2, is where the repertoires were released. The samples were drawn from the first 160 participants of the ongoing ImmuneRACE study and from over a thousand subjects provided by 6 global collaborators. The prospective study material was composed of cDNA or gDNA derived from T cells, B-cell-depleted T cells, or PBMCs. The dataset comprised deeply sampled blood TCRbeta repertoires from subjects exposed to, actively infected with, or recovered from COVID-19. A de-identified subject ID, COVID-19 status, age in years and sex were almost always included in the sample metadata. Where available, HLA class I and class II types were taken from metadata supplied by the sample provider and were not determined by assay-based typing. Beyond this particular receptor, the publication reports: The quantity of clinical and demographic metadata differed by source and by participant and was supplied without curation.

As concerns this clone: Its antigen has not been determined. No base qualities exist here, and no much larger clone lies one base off it.

The immunoSEQ Assay, a bias-controlled multiplex PCR, was used to amplify TCRbeta CDR3 regions from genomic DNA. As for the authors' bioinformatics: The number of nucleated cells in each sample was estimated by amplification of reference gene primers within the assay. To quantify the absolute abundance of each unique TCRbeta CDR3 rearrangement, sequence reads were collapsed and filtered. For each sample, productive Simpson clonality was calculated by taking the square root of Simpson's diversity index across productive rearrangements. TCRdb holds this immuneACCESS table with in-frame rearrangements only. Some clones are missing; in checked studies, unresolved V genes explain under half, and the rest has no known cause. That table furnishes V, J and clone size, whereas the DNA furnished D and trimming. Present in this sample are approximately 70,000 clones, around 81% of which were seen just once. Around 4.4% of the sample belongs to the ten largest clones.

The collaborating institutions used their own protocols to collect whole blood in K2EDTA tubes. For TCRbeta analysis, collaborators shipped samples as frozen whole blood, isolated PBMCs, or DNA extracted from either of those sample types. Via the germline V gene (reference sequence), CDR1 is LNHDA and CDR2 SQIVND. Its CDR3 holds 16 amino acids, cysteine through phenylalanine. The entry retains the CDR3 DNA only, 48 bases that are in frame from base 1. V gives up 7 bases and J gives up 0 bases, and the segment between their germline ends measures 15 bases. In this chain, TRBV19 is recombined with TRBJ1-4, and the D gene may be TRBD1, 6 bases matching. The sequence came from a woman aged 60-70 years with acute or convalescent COVID-19. The sequencing sample was made of peripheral blood. The nucleotide sequence is TGTGCCAGTAAGGGAGGGGGAGTTTCAACTAATGAAAAACTGTTTTTT. The translation is CASKGGGVSTNEKLFF.